The sequence of this TCR beta chain was determined in a study of Graves' ophthalmopathy and Graves' hyperthyroidism (dated by TCRdb to 2016 to 2019). At the level of the whole study: Peripheral blood samples were taken at the time of initial diagnosis, before any treatment was given. T-cell repertoires of thyroid tissue and blood were compared in 5 or 6 hyperthyroidism patients. Once sampling was done, hyperthyroidism patients were given methimazole at a starting dose of 30 mg daily, while ophthalmopathy patients were given high-dose intravenous methylprednisolone. To explore V-J signatures distinguishing ophthalmopathy from hyperthyroidism, a discovery set of around 100 patients (roughly 45 ophthalmopathy, roughly 55 stable hyperthyroidism) was enrolled. In total, approximately 130 blood samples were TCR-sequenced: some 40 ophthalmopathy, roughly 77 hyperthyroidism and approximately 17 hyperthyroidism-to-ophthalmopathy patients. An independent validation cohort comprised some 19 hyperthyroidism patients and about 16 patients who later progressed from hyperthyroidism to ophthalmopathy. The roughly 100 discovery patients were randomly divided into training and test sets at a 7:3 ratio. The study used TCR beta repertoire signatures to distinguish Graves' ophthalmopathy from Graves' hyperthyroidism and to predict progression to ophthalmopathy. Results and caveats for the whole study, not just this receptor: No statistical method was used to predetermine the sample size, and group allocation was not hidden from the investigators. The 13-signature model separated ophthalmopathy from stable hyperthyroidism with approximately 90% sensitivity and around 81% specificity in cross-validation, and 80%/75% in the test set. In validation, the model predicted ophthalmopathy progression with about 71% sensitivity and about 73% specificity; 12 predicted patients were CT-confirmed with GO in a median of roughly 6.8 months. Among expanded thyroid clonotypes with frequency above 0.001, most also showed up in blood, which suggests that blood repertoires may reflect the thyroid immune response.

The ophthalmopathy patients had moderately to severely active disease, with a Clinical Activity Score of 3 or higher, a NOSPECS grade of 4 or higher, and a disease duration of less than 3 months. Patients were excluded if they had other autoimmune diseases, uncontrolled infections, pregnancy or lactation. Clinical symptoms, serum thyroxine, TRAb, thyroid ultrasound and orbital computed tomography formed the basis of the diagnosis. Ficoll-Paque density gradient centrifugation was used to isolate PBMCs from approximately 11 ml of fresh peripheral blood. Total RNA was extracted using Trizol reagent, and RNA quality was checked on an Agilent 2100 Bioanalyzer. TCR beta CDR3 regions were amplified from RNA transcripts for repertoire sequencing. HTBI primers and the Qiagen OneStep RT-PCR kit were used in a first-round RT-PCR, which was followed by a second-round multiplex PCR, size selection and purification. Libraries were sequenced paired-end with 100 bp reads on an Illumina HiSeq2000. The source study handled its data this way. Reads were processed with SOAPnuke, discarding reads with adapters, uncalled bases, mean Phred below 15, or no exact constant-primer or identifier match. COPE v1.2.5 was used to merge the high-quality paired reads. Each unique nucleotide sequence was treated as a clonotype, and MiTCR v1.1 was used to align the clonotypes to the IMGT TRB V, D and J references. The analysis was limited to V-J combinations with a frequency above 0.0001, which together covered more than 98% of repertoires. For each V-J combination, a TCR clonal expansion and chaos score was defined as F50 clonal expansion divided by the chaos observed in the TCRdist matrix. Welch's t-statistics and random forest were used to reduce the features to about a dozen V-J combinations, which were then used as input to a naive Bayes classifier. The Morisita-Horn index was used to measure how similar the thyroid and blood repertoires were. TCRdb reprocessed the public reads (quality trimming at Q25 with fastp, clone calling with MiXCR) and kept in-frame beta chains. Here each entry gathers all rows of one CDR3 protein and keeps the most common genes and DNA. The V and J calls and clone size come from TCRdb's table, not from the authors' own analysis. The table for this sample lists roughly 400,000 distinct CDR3 sequences; 18% of them were counted only once. The top ten clonotypes cover 1.6% of the sample.

This clonotype showed up many times. This receptor's antigen is unknown. Base qualities are not provided; no much larger clone lies one nucleotide away. This TCR derives from a woman aged 18 to 35 with Graves' ophthalmopathy. Donor details come from another sample of the same person, matched by shared clones. Sequenced sample: peripheral blood.

At the DNA level, the sequence is TGTGCCACCAGTGATGAGAGGGGGGATAGGGAGACCCAGTACTTC. It translates to CATSDERGDRETQYF. The V gene is TRBV24-1 and the J gene is TRBJ2-5; the D gene is tentatively TRBD1 or TRBD2, each matching 6 bases. The cysteine opens and the phenylalanine closes a CDR3 of 15 amino acids. Just CDR3 DNA is preserved here, 45 bases in frame from base 1. Based on the germline V gene, the CDR1 and CDR2 sequences are KGHDR and SFDVKD. V is reduced by 3 bases and J by 5 bases, leaving a spacing of 15 bases between them.